The 8 T cell receptor beta chains reported below all come from one sample, sequenced in a study of response to subunit inactivated influenza vaccine. MiXCR, run by TCRdb on the RT-PCR reads, gives a single entry per CDR3 protein. The sample includes some 850,000 distinct CDR3 sequences, less than 20% of them seen just once. The material was PBMCs from blood, obtained about 5 days after vaccination. The receptors were gathered from a man aged 50 or older who received an inactivated influenza vaccine.

DNA for the CDR3: TGTGCCATCAGTGGACCCCTAACCAGTTTACTAGCGGGGGGGCGCAATACAGATACGCAGTATTTT. This encodes CAISGPLTSLLAGGRNTDTQYF. The chain has TRBV10-3 and TRBJ2-3, with 13 nucleotides matching TRBD2. CDR3 length equals 22 residues. The germline gives CDR1 ENHRY, CDR2 SYGVKD. With V trimmed by 4 bases and J by 3 bases, 22 bases remained unmatched.

The sample holds a few counts of this clonotype. J is TRBJ2-3 and V is TRBV12-3 or TRBV12-4, with D possibly matching TRBD2 (5 bases). Trimming removed 5 bases from V and 5 bases from J, with 17 bases in between. This CDR3 has 15 residues. CDR3 protein: CASSTTGRGEDTQYF. The CDR3 bases are TGTGCCAGCAGTACGACGGGGAGAGGTGAAGATACGCAGTATTTT.

This clonotype was counted many times. The genes are TRBV6-5 and TRBJ2-1, with TRBD2 matching 10 bases. After removal of 2 bases from V and 8 bases from J, the junction contained 6 bases not matched to a gene. Germline values: CDR1 MNHEY, CDR2 SVGAGI. This CDR3 comprises 15 residues. CDR3 bases: TGTGCCAGCAGTTACAGGAGCGGGGGGGCATATGAGCAGTTCTTC. Amino acid sequence: CASSYRSGGAYEQFF.

This chain links TRBV2 with TRBJ2-7; D is uncertain. CDR3 size: 12 residues. The germline gives CDR1 SNHLY, CDR2 FYNNEI. Trimming pared 2 bases from V and 4 bases from J, leaving 6 bases between. CDR3 in amino acids: CASSELTYEQYF. The CDR3 region has the DNA TGTGCCAGCAGTGAATTGACGTACGAGCAGTACTTC.

V usage is TRBV6-2 or TRBV6-3 and J usage is TRBJ2-1; 7 bases fit TRBD2. Germline V lookup: CDR1 MNHEY, CDR2 SVGEGT. The CDR3 is 15 amino acids. Trimming at V came to 3 bases and at J to 2 bases, leaving 4 bases not matched to a gene. The CDR3 loop reads CASSYSGTTYNEQFF. CDR3 sequence (DNA): TGTGCCAGCAGTTATTCCGGGACTACCTACAATGAGCAGTTCTTC.

The chain has TRBV7-2 and TRBJ2-7; 7 bases agree with TRBD2. The length of the CDR3 is 14 residues. Germline trimming cut 7 bases from V and 5 bases from J; bases unmatched to any gene: 11. Germline V gene data show CDR1 as SGHTA and CDR2 as FQGNSA. The CDR3 reads CASTLTSVLHEQYF. The CDR3 nucleotides are TGTGCCAGCACCCTAACTAGCGTCCTCCACGAGCAGTACTTC.

V is TRBV5-1 and J is TRBJ2-5; 7 bases agree with TRBD1. Germline CDR1 reads SGHRS; CDR2 reads YFSETQ. J was trimmed by 2 bases and V by 4 bases; bases with no gene match: 17. The CDR3 extends over 18 amino acids. The CDR3, as DNA: TGCGCCAGCAGCAACACCCAAAGGACAGGAGAGTTACAAGAGACCCAGTACTTC. This sequence encodes CASSNTQRTGELQETQYF. Full variable domain (outside the CDR3, taken from reference TRBV5-1 and TRBJ2-5): KAGVTQTPRYLIKTRGQQVTLSCSPISGHRSVSWYQQTPGQGLQFLFEYFSETQRNKGNFPGRFSGRQFSNSRSEMNVSTLELGDSALYLCASSNTQRTGELQETQYFGPGTRLLVL.

The chain recombines TRBV6-2 or TRBV6-3 with TRBJ2-7, with 9 nucleotides matching TRBD1. Germline V CDR1 and CDR2: MNHEY, SVGEGT. This CDR3 is 13 amino acids long. V shed 5 bases, J shed 3 bases, and the junction held 2 bases outside the gene matches. CDR3 in DNA: TGTGCCAGCAGTGGGGACAGGGTCTACGAGCAGTACTTC. It is translated as CASSGDRVYEQYF.